This T cell receptor (beta chain) is from a study of T cells in Graves' hyperthyroidism and ophthalmopathy. CDR1 is GTSNPN, CDR2 SVGIG, per germline (reference sequence). The trim removed 5 bases at V and 1 base at J, leaving 6 bases unmatched. This CDR3 region has 14 residues. Regarding the study as a whole: Before onset, ophthalmopathy was predicted by the model a median about six months earlier.

Stable Graves' hyperthyroidism denoted no ophthalmopathy progression over 18 months. Regions amplified from RNA transcripts were the TCR beta CDR3 regions. TCR CDR3 underwent first-round RT-PCR with the HTBI primer set. MiXCR, applied by TCRdb to the multiplex PCR reads, yields one record per CDR3 protein. The repertoire holds approximately 370,000 distinct CDR3 sequences, with under 15% as singletons. This clonotype was recorded at least ten times. The antigen is undetermined. V gene TRBV30 combines with J gene TRBJ2-7; 9 bases map to TRBD2. Input material: blood. The TCR originated in a woman in her twenties or thirties with Graves' hyperthyroidism. CDR3 sequence reads: CAWGQTSGSYEQYF. CDR3 in DNA: TGTGCCTGGGGGCAGACTAGCGGATCCTACGAGCAGTACTTC. The full variable domain, with the rest looked up from reference TRBV30 and TRBJ2-7, is SQTIHQWPATLVQPVGSPLSLECTVEGTSNPNLYWYRQAAGRGLQLLFYSVGIGQISSEVPQNLSASRPQDRQFILSSKKLLLSDSGFYLCAWGQTSGSYEQYFGPGTRLTVT.